The subject of this entry is one TCR beta chain. Its antigen is unknown. V was trimmed by 5 bases and J by 6 bases, leaving 21 bases between them. The CDR3 length is 16 residues. The germline gives CDR1 SEHNR, CDR2 FQNEAQ (reference sequence). Data came from immunoSEQ multiplex PCR; TCRdb stores just in-frame clones and leaves some out. The sample records about 2.1 million clones, about 93% being singletons. Terminally differentiated effector memory CD45RA+ cells were excluded by CCR7 positive selection of CD45RO-negative cells. This sample stems from a study of shared clonotypes between healthy human individuals. At the level of the study: CD8 memory received one plate per donor, CD8 naive two, CD4 memory three and CD4 naive three.

Study findings and constraints: Naive subsets generally had larger estimated richness than memory subsets.

The V and J genes are TRBV7-9 and TRBJ2-3; a possible D gene is TRBD2 (5 bases). The sequence was obtained from a man younger than 30 in good health. Some clones in this sample may be carry-over from other donors' samples. Sequenced material: naive CD8+ T cells from PBMCs. The CDR3 nucleotides read TGTGCCAGCAGCGCCGGACTGGGTGGTAAACTTGATACGCAGTATTTT. Translated: CASSAGLGGKLDTQYF.